Presented here are 12 T cell receptor beta chains from one specimen sequenced in a study of T-cell reconstitution after alpha-beta-depleted transplantation in children. Unique molecular identifiers tagged the TCRbeta library. A single record per CDR3 protein comes from TCRdb applying MiXCR to the PCR reads. The sample yields over 550,000 distinct CDR3 sequences, roughly 10% seen once. Sequenced material: PBMCs from the stem cell graft donor, taken from the stem cell graft. These receptors were taken from a human donor who donated a stem cell graft to a child with acute myeloid leukemia.

This clonotype was counted many times. The chain recombines TRBV29-1 with TRBJ2-7, with D tentatively TRBD2 (5 bases). Germline loops: CDR1 SQVTM, CDR2 ANQGSEA. CDR3 length: 14 amino acids. With 8 bases removed from V and 2 bases from J, the gap between germline ends came to 19 bases. CDR3 protein: CSTRASDSAYEQYF. The DNA of the CDR3 is TGCAGCACTCGAGCGTCGGACTCCGCCTACGAGCAGTACTTC.

The table lists this clonotype with a few counts. The chain employs TRBV5-1 and TRBJ2-5; tentatively, D is TRBD1 (5 bases). V was shortened by 4 bases and J by 7 bases, with 8 bases between the two germline ends. The CDR3 extends over 11 amino acids. From germline, CDR1 is SGHRS and CDR2 YFSETQ. CDR3 sequence: CASSDQGTQYF. The CDR3 DNA sequence: TGCGCCAGCAGCGATCAGGGGACCCAGTACTTC.

This clonotype was recorded at least ten times. The V and J genes are TRBV7-9 and TRBJ2-3; 7 positions agree with TRBD2. Germline-derived CDR1 and CDR2 are SEHNR and FQNEAQ (reference sequence). V dropped 5 bases and J dropped 4; count of bases not matched to a gene: 3. CDR3 length: 13 residues. The CDR3 DNA sequence: TGTGCCAGCAGCCGGGGGGTTCCAGATACGCAGTATTTT. Its protein product is CASSRGVPDTQYF.

This clonotype has at least ten counts. The rearrangement links TRBV20-1 to TRBJ2-3; unclear D gene. From germline, CDR1 is DFQATT and CDR2 SNEGSKA (reference sequence). This CDR3 spans 11 amino acids. V was clipped by 3 bases and J by 6 bases, with 7 bases between them. The CDR3 here is CSASLGDTQYF. The DNA for the CDR3 is TGCAGTGCTAGTCTGGGGGATACGCAGTATTTT.

The V and J genes are TRBV27 and TRBJ1-5; D perhaps matches TRBD1 (5 bases). CDR3 length equals 15 residues. Trimming took 5 bases from V and 4 from J, leaving 15 bases between them. Germline V lookup: CDR1 MNHEY, CDR2 SMNVEV (reference sequence). The CDR3 DNA is TGTGCCAGCAGTGGCGTGGGGACTGTGAATCAGCCCCAGCATTTT. Its translation: CASSGVGTVNQPQHF.

V usage is TRBV27 and J usage is TRBJ2-1; TRBD2 matches at 9 bases. The germline V gene has CDR1 MNHEY and CDR2 SMNVEV (reference sequence). V was pared by 6 bases and J by 8 bases, with 11 bases of the junction left unmatched. The CDR3 extends over 15 amino acids. CDR3 nucleotide sequence: TGTGCCAGCAGCCCGGGACTAGCCCCTGGGTATGAGCAGTTCTTC. Its translation: CASSPGLAPGYEQFF.

The rearrangement joins TRBV20-1 to TRBJ2-1, with TRBD2 matching 11 bases. The CDR3 length is 14 residues. Per germline, CDR1 DFQATT and CDR2 SNEGSKA (reference sequence). Trimming removed 5 bases from V and 5 bases from J; junction bases left unmatched: 5. CDR3 sequence (DNA): TGCAGTGCTCAACTAGCGGGAGCCCACAATGAGCAGTTCTTC. Translating gives CSAQLAGAHNEQFF.

The genes are TRBV29-1 and TRBJ2-4, with TRBD2 matching 12 bases. The germline CDR1 and CDR2 sequences are SQVTM and ANQGSEA. The junction had 7 bases not matched to a gene; V was cut back by 7 bases and J by 6 bases. The CDR3 is 14 amino acids. CDR3 nucleotides: TGCAGCGCCATGACTAGCGGGAGTACAAACATTCAGTACTTC. Protein product: CSAMTSGSTNIQYF.

The sample holds many counts of this clonotype. The genes are TRBV4-2 and TRBJ2-1, with 9 bases that match TRBD1. The CDR3 is 15 amino acids. Germline CDR1 LGHNA, CDR2 YNFKEQ. With V trimmed by 4 bases and J by 2 bases, 3 bases remained unmatched. The CDR3 loop reads CASSPGQGAYNEQFF. CDR3 bases: TGTGCCAGCAGCCCGGGACAGGGAGCCTACAATGAGCAGTTCTTC.

The chain is built from TRBV29-1 and TRBJ2-1, with no clear D. The V end was cut by 5 bases, the J end by 5 bases, with 4 bases between. Per germline, CDR1 SQVTM and CDR2 ANQGSEA. This CDR3 contains 10 residues. The CDR3 bases are TGCAGCGTTTTTAACAATGAGCAGTTCTTC. Its translation: CSVFNNEQFF.

This clonotype showed up just a few times. This rearrangement joins TRBV20-1 to TRBJ2-1, with 9 bases identical to TRBD1. Germline CDR1 DFQATT, CDR2 SNEGSKA (reference sequence). The CDR3 totals 13 residues. The CDR3 region is CSAWTGVINEQFF. The CDR3 DNA reads as TGCAGCGCCTGGACAGGGGTCATCAATGAGCAGTTCTTC.

This clonotype has a count of ten or more. This chain connects TRBV20-1 to TRBJ2-1; D is uncertain. The CDR3 is 15 residues long. V was shortened by 5 bases and J by 0 bases, with 14 bases between the two germline ends. Germline V lookup: CDR1 DFQATT, CDR2 SNEGSKA (reference sequence). CDR3 amino acids: CSAGSNQVSYNEQFF. The CDR3 nucleotides are TGCAGTGCTGGCTCTAACCAAGTCTCCTACAATGAGCAGTTCTTC.